Listed below are T cell receptor beta chains from one sample, sequenced in a study of cytomegalovirus exposure and HLA in healthy donors. The protocol was immunoSEQ multiplex PCR, while the TCRdb copy is restricted to in-frame clones and leaves out a portion. The sample totals about 170,000 clones; its top ten clones hold 0.65% to 0.9%. Sequencing was performed on PBMCs. The origin of the receptors is a woman aged 18-29 years in good health and CMV-seropositive. Both conserved end residues are part of each CDR3. Each record gives: CDR3 protein, V gene, J gene.

CDR3aa: CASSRRQGNRETQYF
v_gene: TRBV7-9
j_gene: TRBJ2-5

CDR3aa: CASSPGGAPGGYTF
v_gene: TRBV27
j_gene: TRBJ1-2

CDR3aa: CASSDRQQGEAFF
v_gene: TRBV9
j_gene: TRBJ1-1

CDR3aa: CASGQTGTGASATF
v_gene: TRBV12-5
j_gene: TRBJ1-2

CDR3aa: CASSNRPGQGSYEQYF
v_gene: TRBV7-2
j_gene: TRBJ2-7

CDR3aa: CASSQDVIGGYPPSGANVLTF
v_gene: TRBV4-3
j_gene: TRBJ2-6

CDR3aa: CASSDPGQGVTGELFF
v_gene: TRBV10-2
j_gene: TRBJ2-2

CDR3aa: CASSLGGQRGYTF
v_gene: TRBV7-9
j_gene: TRBJ1-2

CDR3aa: CAISESSDRGWETQYF
v_gene: TRBV10-3
j_gene: TRBJ2-5

CDR3aa: CASRNGGGYEQYF
v_gene: TRBV6-5
j_gene: TRBJ2-7

CDR3aa: CASSQPGRNSPLHF
v_gene: TRBV4-3
j_gene: TRBJ1-6

CDR3aa: CASRTGQDYGYTF
v_gene: TRBV5-1
j_gene: TRBJ1-2

CDR3aa: CASRGQSTDTQYF
v_gene: TRBV6-1
j_gene: TRBJ2-3

CDR3aa: CASSQGHPSSGANVLTF
v_gene: TRBV5-1
j_gene: TRBJ2-6

CDR3aa: CASSIQAEPLSATDTQYF
v_gene: TRBV19
j_gene: TRBJ2-3

CDR3aa: CASSQQPLLLAGGQGEQFF
v_gene: TRBV4-3
j_gene: TRBJ2-1

CDR3aa: CATSRQLDQPQHF
v_gene: TRBV15
j_gene: TRBJ1-5

CDR3aa: CASSEISGSYEQYF
v_gene: TRBV6-1
j_gene: TRBJ2-7

CDR3aa: CASSDLGREADTQYF
v_gene: TRBV6-1
j_gene: TRBJ2-3

CDR3aa: CASSEPGLNELF
v_gene: TRBV6-1
j_gene: TRBJ1-5

CDR3aa: CASSGGQRNNSPLHF
v_gene: TRBV6-1
j_gene: TRBJ1-6

CDR3aa: CASSSSGGIRTDTQYF
v_gene: TRBV5-4
j_gene: TRBJ2-3

CDR3aa: CASDVGDREKQYF
v_gene: TRBV11-3
j_gene: TRBJ2-3

CDR3aa: CASSDGQANGNEKLFF
v_gene: TRBV10-2
j_gene: TRBJ1-4

CDR3aa: CASSQRQGAVTINYGYTF
v_gene: TRBV18
j_gene: TRBJ1-2

CDR3aa: CASSIGRGLSSGYTF
v_gene: TRBV19
j_gene: TRBJ1-2

CDR3aa: CASSLDRGSPQHF
v_gene: TRBV5-6
j_gene: TRBJ1-5

CDR3aa: CASSSLGTSGRGQFF
v_gene: TRBV6-5
j_gene: TRBJ2-1

CDR3aa: CATSRDRGRDYTGELFF
v_gene: TRBV15
j_gene: TRBJ2-2

CDR3aa: CASRPSGSGDEQFF
v_gene: TRBV7-9
j_gene: TRBJ2-1

CDR3aa: CSAYLMDTQYF
v_gene: TRBV20-1
j_gene: TRBJ2-3

CDR3aa: CASSSPLGDRDNSPLHF
v_gene: TRBV9
j_gene: TRBJ1-6

CDR3aa: CASSPRPSGQRVNEQYF
v_gene: TRBV7-9
j_gene: TRBJ2-7

CDR3aa: CASSESRYEQYF
v_gene: TRBV2
j_gene: TRBJ2-7

CDR3aa: CASSQGLASHEQYF
v_gene: TRBV7-2
j_gene: TRBJ2-7

CDR3aa: CASSLWDRDYGYTF
v_gene: TRBV5-5
j_gene: TRBJ1-2

CDR3aa: CASSLAGRETQYF
v_gene: TRBV5-6
j_gene: TRBJ2-5

CDR3aa: CASSESTLPGEKLFF
v_gene: TRBV6-1
j_gene: TRBJ1-4

CDR3aa: CSSDRDRTSGELFF
v_gene: TRBV29-1
j_gene: TRBJ1-4